This TCR beta chain was sequenced for a study of persistence of HIV-infected CD4 T cells. Study summary: Antigen stimulation activated a lower proportion of cells, more of them memory, than anti-CD3/anti-CD28 stimulation.

This CDR3 is 14 amino acids long. V was cut by 0 bases and J by 4 bases, with 10 bases left in between. Germline V gene lookup returns CDR1 SGDLS and CDR2 YYNGEE. Sequencing used immunoSEQ version 4 in survey mode. Generated by immunoSEQ multiplex PCR, the TCRdb table keeps only in-frame clones and is missing some. The table includes 35,000 to 45,000 clones, about 85% detected once. To note about this clone: Its specificity is not known.

Cells were stimulated nonspecifically with anti-CD3/anti-CD28 magnetic beads. Sorting selected CD4+ T cells upregulating both CD40 ligand and CD69. Inclusion required CMV-positive serology and CD4+ counts above 400 cells/uL. Anti-CD28/CD49d costimulation, CD40-blocking antibody and enfuvirtide were given to CD8-depleted PBMCs for 18 hours. This sequence was found in an adult woman with HIV who was CMV-seropositive. The specimen was CD4+ T cells sorted from PBMCs after 18-hour stimulation, collected from a patient who received antiretroviral therapy. The rearrangement uses TRBV9 and TRBJ1-1; tentatively, D is TRBD1 (5 bases). CDR3 sequence reads: CASSVVGGTTEAFF. The CDR3 region has the DNA TGTGCCAGCAGCGTAGTGGGGGGAACCACTGAAGCTTTCTTT. Variable domain in full (rest from reference TRBV9 and TRBJ1-1): DSGVTQTPKHLITATGQRVTLRCSPRSGDLSVYWYQQSLDQGLQFLIQYYNGEERAKGNILERFSAQQFPDLHSELNLSSLELGDSALYFCASSVVGGTTEAFFGQGTRLTVV.